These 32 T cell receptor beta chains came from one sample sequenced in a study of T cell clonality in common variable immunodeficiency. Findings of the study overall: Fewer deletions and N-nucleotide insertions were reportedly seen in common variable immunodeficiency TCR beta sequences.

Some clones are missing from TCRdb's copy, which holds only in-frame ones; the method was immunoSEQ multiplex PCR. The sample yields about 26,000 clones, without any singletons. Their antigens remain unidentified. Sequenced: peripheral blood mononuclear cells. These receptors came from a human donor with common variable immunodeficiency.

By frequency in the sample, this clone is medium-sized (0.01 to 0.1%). The sequenced part of the CDR3 DNA is TGCAGCGTTGAGGGGTCGGGGGGACTAGCGGGAAGCTACAATGAG. It encodes CSVEGSGGLAGSYNE. From start to end, the CDR3 is CSVEGSGGLAGSYNEQFF. The gene calls are TRBV29-1 and TRBJ2-1, with TRBD2 matching over 13 bases. From the germline J gene comes the end of the CDR3, since the read stops 3 residues before it. CDR3 size: 18 residues. V dropped 3 bases and J dropped 3; count of bases not matched to a gene: 11. Germline V lookup: CDR1 SQVTM, CDR2 ANQGSEA.

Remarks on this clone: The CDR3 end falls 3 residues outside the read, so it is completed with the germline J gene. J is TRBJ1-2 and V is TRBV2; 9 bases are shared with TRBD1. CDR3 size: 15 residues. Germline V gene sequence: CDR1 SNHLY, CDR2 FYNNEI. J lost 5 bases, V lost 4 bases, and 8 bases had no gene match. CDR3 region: CASSVGGQGAYGYTF. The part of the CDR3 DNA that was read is TGTGCCAGCAGTGTGGGGGGACAGGGTGCGTATGGC.

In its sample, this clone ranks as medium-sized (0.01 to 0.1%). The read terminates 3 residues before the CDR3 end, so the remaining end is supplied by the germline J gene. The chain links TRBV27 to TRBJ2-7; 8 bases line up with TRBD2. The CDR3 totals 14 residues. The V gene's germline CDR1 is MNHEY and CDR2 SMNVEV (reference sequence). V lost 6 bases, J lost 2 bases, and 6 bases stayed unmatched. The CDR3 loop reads CASRARLATYEQYF. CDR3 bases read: TGTGCCAGCAGGGCCCGACTAGCGACCTACGAG.

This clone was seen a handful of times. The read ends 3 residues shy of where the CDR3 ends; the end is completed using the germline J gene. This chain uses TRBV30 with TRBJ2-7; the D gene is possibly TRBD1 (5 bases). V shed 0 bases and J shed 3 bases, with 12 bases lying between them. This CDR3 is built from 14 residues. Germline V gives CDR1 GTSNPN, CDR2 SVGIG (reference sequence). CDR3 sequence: CAWSVLQAHYEQYF. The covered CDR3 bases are TGTGCCTGGAGTGTCTTACAGGCGCACTACGAG.

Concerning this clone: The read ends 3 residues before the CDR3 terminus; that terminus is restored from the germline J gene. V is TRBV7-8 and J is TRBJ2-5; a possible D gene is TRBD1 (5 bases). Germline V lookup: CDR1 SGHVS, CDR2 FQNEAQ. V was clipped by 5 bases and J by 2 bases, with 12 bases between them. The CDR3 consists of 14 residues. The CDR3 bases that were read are TGTGCCAGCAGCGTACCGACAGTACAAGAGACC. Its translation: CASSVPTVQET. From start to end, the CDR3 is CASSVPTVQETQYF.

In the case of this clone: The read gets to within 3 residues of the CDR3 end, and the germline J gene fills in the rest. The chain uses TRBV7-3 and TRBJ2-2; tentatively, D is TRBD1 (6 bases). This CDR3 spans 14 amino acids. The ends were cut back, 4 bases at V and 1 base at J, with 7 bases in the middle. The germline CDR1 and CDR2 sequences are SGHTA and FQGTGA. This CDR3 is CASSSDRNTGELFF. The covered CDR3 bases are TGTGCCAGCAGCTCGGACAGGAACACCGGGGAG.

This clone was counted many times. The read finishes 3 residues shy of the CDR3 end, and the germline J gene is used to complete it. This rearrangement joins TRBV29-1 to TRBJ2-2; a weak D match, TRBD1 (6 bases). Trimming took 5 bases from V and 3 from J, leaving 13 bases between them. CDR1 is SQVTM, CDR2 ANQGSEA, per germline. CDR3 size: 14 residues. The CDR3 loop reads CSVLWDTYTGELFF. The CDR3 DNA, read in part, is TGCAGCGTTTTGTGGGACACCTACACCGGGGAG.

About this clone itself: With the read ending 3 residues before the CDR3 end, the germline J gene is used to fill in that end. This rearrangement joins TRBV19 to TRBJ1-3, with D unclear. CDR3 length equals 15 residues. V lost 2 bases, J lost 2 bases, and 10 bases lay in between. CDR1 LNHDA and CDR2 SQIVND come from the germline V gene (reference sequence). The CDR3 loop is CASSILKQPGNTIYF. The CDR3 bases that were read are TGTGCCAGTAGTATACTAAAACAGCCTGGAAACACC.

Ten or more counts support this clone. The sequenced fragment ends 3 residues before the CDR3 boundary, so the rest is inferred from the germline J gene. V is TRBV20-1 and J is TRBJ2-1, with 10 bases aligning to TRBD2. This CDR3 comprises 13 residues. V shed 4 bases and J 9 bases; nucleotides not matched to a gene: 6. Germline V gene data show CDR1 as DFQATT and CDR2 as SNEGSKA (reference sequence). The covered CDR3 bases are TGCAGTGCTACTAGCGGGAGTGTCGGTGAG. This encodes CSATSGSVGE. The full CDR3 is CSATSGSVGEQFF.

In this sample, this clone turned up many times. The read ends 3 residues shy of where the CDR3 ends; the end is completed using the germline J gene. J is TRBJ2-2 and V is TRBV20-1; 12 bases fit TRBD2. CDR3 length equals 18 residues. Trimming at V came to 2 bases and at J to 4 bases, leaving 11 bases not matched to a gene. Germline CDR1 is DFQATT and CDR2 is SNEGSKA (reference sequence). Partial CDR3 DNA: TGCAGTGCTAGAAGACCGACTAGCGGGAGTCTCGGCACCGGGGAG. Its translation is CSARRPTSGSLGTGE. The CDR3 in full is CSARRPTSGSLGTGELFF.

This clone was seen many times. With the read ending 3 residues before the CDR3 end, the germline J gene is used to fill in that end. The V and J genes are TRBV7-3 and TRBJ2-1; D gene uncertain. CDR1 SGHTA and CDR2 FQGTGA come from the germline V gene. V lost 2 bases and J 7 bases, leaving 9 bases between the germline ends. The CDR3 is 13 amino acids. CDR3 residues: CASSLGPRNEQFF. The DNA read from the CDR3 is TGTGCCAGCAGCTTAGGGCCGAGGAATGAG.

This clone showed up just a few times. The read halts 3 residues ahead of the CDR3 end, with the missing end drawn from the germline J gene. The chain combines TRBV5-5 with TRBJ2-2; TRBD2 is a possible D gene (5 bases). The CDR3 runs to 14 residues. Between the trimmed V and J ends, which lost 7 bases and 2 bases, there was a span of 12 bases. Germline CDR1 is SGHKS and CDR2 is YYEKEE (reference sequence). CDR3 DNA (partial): TGTGCCAGCCACGCCGGGGAAAACACCGGGGAG. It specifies CASHAGENTGE. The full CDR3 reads CASHAGENTGELFF.

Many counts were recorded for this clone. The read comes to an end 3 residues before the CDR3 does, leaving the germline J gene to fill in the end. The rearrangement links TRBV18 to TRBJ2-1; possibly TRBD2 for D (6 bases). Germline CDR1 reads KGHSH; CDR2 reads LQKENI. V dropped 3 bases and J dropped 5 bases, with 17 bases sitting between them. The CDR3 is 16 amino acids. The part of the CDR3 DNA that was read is TGTGCCAGCTCACCGCCCGCCCGCGGGAAAAACAATGAG. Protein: CASSPPARGKNNE. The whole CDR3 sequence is CASSPPARGKNNEQFF.

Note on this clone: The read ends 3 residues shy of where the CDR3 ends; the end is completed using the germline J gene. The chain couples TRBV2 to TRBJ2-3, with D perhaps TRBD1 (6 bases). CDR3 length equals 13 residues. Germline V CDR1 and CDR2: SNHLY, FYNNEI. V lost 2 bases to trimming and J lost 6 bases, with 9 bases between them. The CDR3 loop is CASSEQGRDTQYF. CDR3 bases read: TGTGCCAGCAGTGAACAGGGGCGGGATACG.

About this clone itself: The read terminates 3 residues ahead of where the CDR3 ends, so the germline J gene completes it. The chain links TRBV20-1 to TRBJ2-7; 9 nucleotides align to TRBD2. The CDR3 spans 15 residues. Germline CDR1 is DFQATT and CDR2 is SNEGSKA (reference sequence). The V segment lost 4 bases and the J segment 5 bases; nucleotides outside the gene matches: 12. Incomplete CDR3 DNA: TGCAGTGCTATGAGGGGGTCTAGCGGGATCGACGAG. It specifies CSAMRGSSGIDE. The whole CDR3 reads CSAMRGSSGIDEQYF.

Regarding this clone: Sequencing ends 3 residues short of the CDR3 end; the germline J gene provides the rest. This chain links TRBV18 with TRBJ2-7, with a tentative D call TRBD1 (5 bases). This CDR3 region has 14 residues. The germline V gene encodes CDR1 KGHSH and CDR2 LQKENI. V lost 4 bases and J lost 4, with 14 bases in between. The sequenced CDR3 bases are TGTGCCAGCTCACTCACCGGTAGGGGATACGAG. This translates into CASSLTGRGYE. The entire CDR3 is CASSLTGRGYEQYF.

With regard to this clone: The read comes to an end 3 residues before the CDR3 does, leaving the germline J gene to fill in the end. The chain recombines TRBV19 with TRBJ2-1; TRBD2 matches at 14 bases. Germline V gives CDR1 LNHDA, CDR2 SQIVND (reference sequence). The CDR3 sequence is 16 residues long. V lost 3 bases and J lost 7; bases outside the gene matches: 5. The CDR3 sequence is CASSIGGTSGRNEQFF. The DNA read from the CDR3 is TGTGCCAGTAGTATCGGAGGGACTAGCGGGAGAAATGAG.

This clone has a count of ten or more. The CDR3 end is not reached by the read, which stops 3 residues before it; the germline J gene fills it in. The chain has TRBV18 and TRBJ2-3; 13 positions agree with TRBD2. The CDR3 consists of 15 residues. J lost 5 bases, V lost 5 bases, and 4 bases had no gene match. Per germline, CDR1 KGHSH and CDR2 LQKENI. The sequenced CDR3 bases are TGTGCCAGCTCAGGGGGACTAGCGGGACAAGATACG. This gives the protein CASSGGLAGQDT. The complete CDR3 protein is CASSGGLAGQDTQYF.

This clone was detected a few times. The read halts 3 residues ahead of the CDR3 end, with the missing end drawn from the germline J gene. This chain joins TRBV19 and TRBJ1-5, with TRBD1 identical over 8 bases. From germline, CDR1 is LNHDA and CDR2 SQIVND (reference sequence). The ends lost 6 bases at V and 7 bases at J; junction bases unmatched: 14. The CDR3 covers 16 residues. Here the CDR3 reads CASSLVQGVLRQPQHF. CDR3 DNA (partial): TGTGCCAGTAGCCTTGTACAGGGGGTTCTGAGACAGCCC.

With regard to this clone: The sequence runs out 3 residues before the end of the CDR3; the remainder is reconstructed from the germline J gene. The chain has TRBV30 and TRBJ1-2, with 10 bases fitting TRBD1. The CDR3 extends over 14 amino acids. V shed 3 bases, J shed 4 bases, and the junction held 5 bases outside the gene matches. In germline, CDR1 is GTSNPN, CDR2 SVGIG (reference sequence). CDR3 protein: CAWRLGQGLYGYTF. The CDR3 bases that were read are TGTGCCTGGAGACTGGGACAGGGGCTCTATGGC. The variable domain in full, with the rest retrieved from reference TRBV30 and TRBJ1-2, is SQTIHQWPATLVQPVGSPLSLECTVEGTSNPNLYWYRQAAGRGLQLLFYSVGIGQISSEVPQNLSASRPQDRQFILSSKKLLLSDSGFYLCAWRLGQGLYGYTFGSGTRLTVV.

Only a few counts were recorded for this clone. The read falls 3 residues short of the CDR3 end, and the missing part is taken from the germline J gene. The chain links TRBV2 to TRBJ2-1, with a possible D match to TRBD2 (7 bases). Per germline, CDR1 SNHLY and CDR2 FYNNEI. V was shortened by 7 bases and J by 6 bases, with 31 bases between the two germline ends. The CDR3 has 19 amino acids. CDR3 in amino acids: CASIRGAGGSAGRVNEQFF. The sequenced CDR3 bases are TGTGCCAGCATCCGGGGGGCAGGCGGGAGCGCCGGGCGGGTCAATGAG.

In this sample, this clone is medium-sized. The CDR3 here is CSARWGSTEAFF. The CDR3 bases that were read are TGCAGTGCTAGATGGGGCTCCACTGAA. This chain uses TRBV20-1 with TRBJ1-1, with D perhaps matching TRBD1 (5 bases). Read sequence stops 3 residues before the CDR3 end, and the germline J gene provides the missing end. V lost 2 bases, J lost 4 bases, and 8 bases lay in between. Germline CDR1 DFQATT, CDR2 SNEGSKA (reference sequence). The CDR3 covers 12 residues.

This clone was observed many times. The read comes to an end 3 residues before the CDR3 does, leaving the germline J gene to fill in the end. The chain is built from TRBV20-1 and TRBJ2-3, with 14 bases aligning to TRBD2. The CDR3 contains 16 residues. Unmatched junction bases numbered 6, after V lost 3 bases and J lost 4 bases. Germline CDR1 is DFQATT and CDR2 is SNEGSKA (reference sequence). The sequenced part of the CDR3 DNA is TGCAGTGCTAGCGGGACTAGCGGGGGATTAGCAGATACG. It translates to CSASGTSGGLADT. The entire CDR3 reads CSASGTSGGLADTQYF.

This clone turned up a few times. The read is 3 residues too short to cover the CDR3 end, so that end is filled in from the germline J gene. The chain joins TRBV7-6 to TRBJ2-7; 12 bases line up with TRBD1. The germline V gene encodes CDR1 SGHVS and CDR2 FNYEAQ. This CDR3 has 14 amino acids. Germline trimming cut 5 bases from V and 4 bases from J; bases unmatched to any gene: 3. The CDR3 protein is CASSRDRGPYEQYF. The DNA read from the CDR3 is TGTGCCAGCAGCCGGGACAGGGGGCCATACGAG.

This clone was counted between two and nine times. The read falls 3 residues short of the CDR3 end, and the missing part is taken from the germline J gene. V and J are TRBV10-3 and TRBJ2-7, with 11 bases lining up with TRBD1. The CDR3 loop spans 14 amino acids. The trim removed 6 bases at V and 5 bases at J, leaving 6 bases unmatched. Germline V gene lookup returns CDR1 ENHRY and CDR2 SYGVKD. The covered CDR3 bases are TGTGCCATCAGCGCCGGGACAGGGGGGGACGAG. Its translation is CAISAGTGGDE. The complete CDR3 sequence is CAISAGTGGDEQYF.

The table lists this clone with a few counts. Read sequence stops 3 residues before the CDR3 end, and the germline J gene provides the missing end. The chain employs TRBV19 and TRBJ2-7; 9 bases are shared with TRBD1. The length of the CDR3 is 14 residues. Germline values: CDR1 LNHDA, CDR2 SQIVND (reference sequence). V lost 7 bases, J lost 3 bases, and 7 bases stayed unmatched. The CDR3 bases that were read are TGTGCCAGTAAACCCGGGACAGGGATCTACGAG. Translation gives CASKPGTGIYE. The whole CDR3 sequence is CASKPGTGIYEQYF.

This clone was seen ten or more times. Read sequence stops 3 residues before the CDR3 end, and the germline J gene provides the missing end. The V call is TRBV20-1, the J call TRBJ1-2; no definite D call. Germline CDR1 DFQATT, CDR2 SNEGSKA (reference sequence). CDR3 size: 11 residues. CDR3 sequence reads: CSALGGGGYTF. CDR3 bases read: TGCAGTGCTTTGGGAGGCGGGGGC.

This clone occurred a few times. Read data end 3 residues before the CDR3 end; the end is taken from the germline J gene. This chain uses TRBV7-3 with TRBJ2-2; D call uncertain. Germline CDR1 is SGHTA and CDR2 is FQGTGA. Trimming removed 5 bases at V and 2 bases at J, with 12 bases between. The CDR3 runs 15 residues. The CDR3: CASSAQAINTGELFF. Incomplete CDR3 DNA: TGTGCCAGCAGCGCGCAAGCGATAAACACCGGGGAG.

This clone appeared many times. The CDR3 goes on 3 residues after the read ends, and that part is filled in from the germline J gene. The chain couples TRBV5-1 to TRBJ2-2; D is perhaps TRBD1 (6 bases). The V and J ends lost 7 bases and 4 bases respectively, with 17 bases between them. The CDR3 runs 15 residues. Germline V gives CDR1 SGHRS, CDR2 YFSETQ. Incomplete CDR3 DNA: TGCGCCAGCGTGTCCGGACAGACCCCCACCGGGGAG. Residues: CASVSGQTPTGE. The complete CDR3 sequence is CASVSGQTPTGELFF.

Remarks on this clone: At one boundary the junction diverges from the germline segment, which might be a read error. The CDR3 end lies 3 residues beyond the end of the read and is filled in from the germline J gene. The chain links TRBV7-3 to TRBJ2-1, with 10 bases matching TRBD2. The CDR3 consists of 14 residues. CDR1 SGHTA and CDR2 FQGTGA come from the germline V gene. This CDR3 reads CASSITSGNNEQFF. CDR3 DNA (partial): TGTGCCAGCAGCATAACTAGCGGGAACAATGAG.

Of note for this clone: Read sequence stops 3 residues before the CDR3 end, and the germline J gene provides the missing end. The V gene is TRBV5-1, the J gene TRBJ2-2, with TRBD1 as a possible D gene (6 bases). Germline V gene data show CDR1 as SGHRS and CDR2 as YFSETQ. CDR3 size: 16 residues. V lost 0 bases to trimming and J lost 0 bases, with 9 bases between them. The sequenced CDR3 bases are TGCGCCAGCAGCTTGGGTGGGACAACGAACACCGGGGAG. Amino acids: CASSLGGTTNTGE. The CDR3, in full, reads CASSLGGTTNTGELFF.

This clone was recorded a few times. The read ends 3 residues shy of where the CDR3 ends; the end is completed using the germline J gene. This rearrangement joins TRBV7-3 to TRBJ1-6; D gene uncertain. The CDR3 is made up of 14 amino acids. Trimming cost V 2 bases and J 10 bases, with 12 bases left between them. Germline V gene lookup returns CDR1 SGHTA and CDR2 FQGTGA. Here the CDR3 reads CASSLGGRSSPLHF. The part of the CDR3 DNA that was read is TGTGCCAGCAGCTTAGGAGGCAGGTCGTCACCC.